The 23 T cell receptor beta chains in this list originate from one sample, sequenced in a study of T-cell reconstitution after alpha-beta-depleted transplantation in children. Preparation of the TCRbeta library was carried out with unique molecular identifiers. MiXCR was run by TCRdb on the PCR reads, yielding one entry per CDR3 protein. The sample carries some 220,000 distinct CDR3 sequences, under 9.5% recorded once. The sample in question was PBMCs from the stem cell graft donor, obtained from the stem cell graft. Receptors originate from a human donor who donated a stem cell graft to a child with acute lymphoblastic leukemia.

This clonotype was detected only a few times. The V gene is TRBV5-1, the J gene TRBJ2-5; 7 bases agree with TRBD2. There are 15 residues in the CDR3. Trimming removed 0 bases from V and 3 bases from J; junction bases left unmatched: 5. Germline CDR1 is SGHRS and CDR2 is YFSETQ. DNA for the CDR3: TGCGCCAGCAGCTTGGTTCAGGGAGGGGAAGAGACCCAGTACTTC. Translated, it gives CASSLVQGGEETQYF.

This clonotype was seen repeatedly, ten times or more. V usage is TRBV12-3 or TRBV12-4 and J usage is TRBJ2-1; the match to TRBD2 covers 11 bases. Unmatched junction bases numbered 7, after V lost 6 bases and J lost 0 bases. The CDR3 runs to 17 residues. This CDR3 is CASSRTSGSSSYNEQFF. DNA for the CDR3: TGTGCCAGCAGCCGGACTAGCGGGTCTAGCTCCTACAATGAGCAGTTCTTC.

This clonotype appeared a few times. The V and J genes are TRBV11-2 and TRBJ2-6, with D tentatively TRBD2 (6 bases). The CDR3 runs to 21 residues. Trimming took off 5 bases at V and 0 bases at J, with 26 bases between the two ends. Germline V CDR1 and CDR2: SGHAT, FQNNGV. The CDR3, as DNA: TGTGCCAGCAGCACCCCGGGACTCTTTCATAAATTGGACTCTGGGGCCAACGTCCTGACTTTC. Amino acids: CASSTPGLFHKLDSGANVLTF.

The V call is TRBV4-2, the J call TRBJ2-4; D is unclear. In germline, CDR1 is LGHNA, CDR2 YNFKEQ. This CDR3 contains 13 residues. Trimming shortened V by 2 bases and J by 7 bases, and 9 bases separated the two germline ends. In DNA, the CDR3 is TGTGCCAGCAGCCAATCCAGGAAGAACATTCAGTACTTC. Its translation: CASSQSRKNIQYF.

This rearrangement joins TRBV19 to TRBJ2-4; no reliable D call. The germline V gene encodes CDR1 LNHDA and CDR2 SQIVND (reference sequence). The CDR3 spans 18 residues. Trimming took 5 bases from V and 0 from J, leaving 20 bases between them. The CDR3 DNA follows: TGTGCCAGTAGTGGACGGAACACACAGACACTAGCCAAAAACATTCAGTACTTC. This gives the protein CASSGRNTQTLAKNIQYF.

This sequence joins TRBV18 and TRBJ2-6; the D is unclear. CDR3 length equals 16 residues. Germline loops: CDR1 KGHSH, CDR2 LQKENI. With 2 bases removed from V and 0 bases from J, the gap between germline ends came to 8 bases. In nucleotides, the CDR3 is TGTGCCAGCTCACCAGCGACGGACTCTGGGGCCAACGTCCTGACTTTC. As protein: CASSPATDSGANVLTF.

This clonotype was observed at least ten times. The chain carries TRBV2 and TRBJ1-6; D call uncertain. The CDR3 has 16 amino acids. The V gene's germline CDR1 is SNHLY and CDR2 FYNNEI. V shed 2 bases and J shed 7 bases, with 15 bases lying between them. Here the CDR3 DNA reads TGTGCCAGCAGTGAAAGTCCAGACCGCGGGAATTCACCCCTCCACTTT. This encodes CASSESPDRGNSPLHF. The full variable domain, completed using reference TRBV2 and TRBJ1-6, is EPEVTQTPSHQVTQMGQEVILRCVPISNHLYFYWYRQILGQKVEFLVSFYNNEISEKSEIFDDQFSVERPDGSNFTLKIRSTKLEDSAMYFCASSESPDRGNSPLHFGNGTRLTVT.

DNA of the CDR3: TGCGCCAGCAGCTGGACCTTAGCGGGGGCGGAGACCCAGTACTTC. This translates into CASSWTLAGAETQYF. This chain links TRBV5-1 with TRBJ2-5; TRBD2 aligns across 9 bases. This CDR3 spans 15 amino acids. V lost 3 bases, J lost 5 bases, and 8 bases stayed unmatched. Germline CDR1 SGHRS, CDR2 YFSETQ.

The chain links TRBV7-2 to TRBJ2-7; 8 bases map to TRBD1. The CDR3 length is 14 residues. J gave up 6 bases and V 6 bases, and 10 bases lay outside the gene matches. The germline gives CDR1 SGHTA, CDR2 FQGNSA. Written as DNA, the CDR3 is TGTGCCAGCAGTCCAGAGGACAGGGCGGGCGAGCAGTACTTC. Translated: CASSPEDRAGEQYF.

The chain recombines TRBV20-1 with TRBJ1-4; D gene uncertain. The germline V gene has CDR1 DFQATT and CDR2 SNEGSKA (reference sequence). V lost 6 bases and J lost 6, with 8 bases in between. The CDR3 sequence is 11 residues long. This CDR3 is CSARRDEKLFF. The CDR3 nucleotides read TGCAGTGCAAGGAGGGATGAAAAACTGTTTTTT.

For this clonotype: Here the CDR3 omits its conserved ending phenylalanine or tryptophan, so a read error is the likely source. This chain joins TRBV27 and TRBJ1-5; 7 bases map to TRBD1. Germline V gene lookup returns CDR1 MNHEY and CDR2 SMNVEV (reference sequence). The V gene end was trimmed by 8 bases and the J gene end by 4 bases; junction bases not matched to a gene: 2. The CDR3 consists of 12 residues. The CDR3 here is CASRQGNQPQHC. In nucleotides, the CDR3 is TGTGCCAGCCGACAGGGTAATCAGCCCCAGCATTGT.

Ten or more counts support this clonotype. This sequence joins TRBV12-3 or TRBV12-4 and TRBJ1-2, with TRBD1 identical over 10 bases. CDR3 length: 13 amino acids. The junction had 4 bases not matched to a gene; V was cut back by 4 bases and J by 8 bases. The CDR3 bases are TGTGCCAGCAGTTGGGGGACAGGGGAAGGCTACACCTTC. Translated: CASSWGTGEGYTF.

V gene TRBV7-8 combines with J gene TRBJ2-5; unclear D gene. V shed 1 base and J shed 5 bases, with 5 bases lying between them. CDR1 is SGHVS, CDR2 FQNEAQ, per germline. This CDR3 contains 12 residues. CDR3 DNA: TGTGCCAGCAGCTTAGATCTGGAGACCCAGTACTTC. It codes for CASSLDLETQYF.

V usage is TRBV19 and J usage is TRBJ1-2; D remains ambiguous. The germline V gene has CDR1 LNHDA and CDR2 SQIVND (reference sequence). The V end was cut by 5 bases, the J end by 2 bases, with 15 bases between. The CDR3 consists of 15 residues. In DNA, the CDR3 is TGTGCCAGTAGTGACGTGAGTCTCGACAACTATGGCTACACCTTC. Its translation: CASSDVSLDNYGYTF.

The rearrangement joins TRBV5-1 to TRBJ2-5; D is unclear. The V gene's germline CDR1 is SGHRS and CDR2 YFSETQ. V was clipped by 7 bases and J by 6 bases, with 10 bases between them. This CDR3 comprises 11 residues. The CDR3 region has the DNA TGCGCCAGCTCTATTGAGAAGACCCAGTACTTC. Residues: CASSIEKTQYF.

This clonotype was detected many times. The chain recombines TRBV12-3 or TRBV12-4 with TRBJ1-5, with D perhaps matching TRBD1 (5 bases). The V gene lost 3 bases and the J gene lost 9 bases, with 12 bases spanning the gap. The CDR3 consists of 13 residues. CDR3 residues: CASSFIGTGPQHF. The CDR3 nucleotides read TGTGCCAGCAGTTTCATTGGGACGGGGCCCCAGCATTTT.

This clonotype turned up a few times. The chain employs TRBV5-1 and TRBJ2-1; no firm D call. CDR1 SGHRS and CDR2 YFSETQ come from the germline V gene. The CDR3 is 16 residues long. Trimming left V 0 bases short and J 8 bases short, with 18 bases between. As DNA, the CDR3 is TGCGCCAGCAGCTTGGATCGGGCGGAGCCGTCTGATGAGCAGTTCTTC. This encodes CASSLDRAEPSDEQFF.

This chain joins TRBV20-1 and TRBJ1-5; the D is unclear. V was cut by 0 bases and J by 0 bases, with 12 bases left in between. The CDR3 has 16 amino acids. The V gene's germline CDR1 is DFQATT and CDR2 SNEGSKA (reference sequence). The CDR3 loop reads CSARDDGDYSNQPQHF. The DNA of the CDR3 is TGCAGTGCTAGAGATGATGGCGATTATAGCAATCAGCCCCAGCATTTT.

The chain couples TRBV11-1 to TRBJ2-3; 7 bases are a match to TRBD2. Germline V lookup: CDR1 SGHAT, CDR2 FQDESV (reference sequence). V shed 0 bases and J 6 bases; nucleotides not matched to a gene: 18. The CDR3 consists of 19 residues. CDR3 in DNA: TGTGCCAGCAGCTTAGCGAGGGTCGTTGCGGGGGAGCTTTTGGATACGCAGTATTTT. Its translation is CASSLARVVAGELLDTQYF.

This clonotype was seen at least ten times. The chain joins TRBV7-9 to TRBJ2-7; D gene ambiguous. Germline values: CDR1 SEHNR, CDR2 FQNEAQ (reference sequence). There are 14 residues in the CDR3. V was cut by 0 bases and J by 0 bases, with 6 bases left in between. CDR3 coding DNA: TGTGCCAGCAGCTTAGCGCGAAGCTCCTACGAGCAGTACTTC. It yields the protein CASSLARSSYEQYF.

This clonotype was seen repeatedly, ten times or more. The V gene is TRBV7-9, the J gene TRBJ2-5; D may match TRBD1 or TRBD2 (5 bases each). V was trimmed by 5 bases and J by 3 bases, leaving 13 bases between them. The CDR3 sequence is 14 residues long. Germline assignment: CDR1 SEHNR and CDR2 FQNEAQ (reference sequence). This CDR3 is CASSRGTHEETQYF. CDR3 DNA sequence: TGTGCCAGCAGCAGAGGGACGCACGAAGAGACCCAGTACTTC.

This clonotype was detected only a few times. The chain recombines TRBV18 with TRBJ2-2, with 8 bases lining up with TRBD1. The V and J ends lost 1 base and 5 bases, in that order; junction bases with no gene match: 15. There are 19 residues in the CDR3. CDR1 is KGHSH and CDR2 is LQKENI in the germline V gene. CDR3 bases: TGTGCCAGCTCACCACAATCTCAACAGGGGGTATTCTCGACCGGGGAGCTGTTTTTT. It codes for CASSPQSQQGVFSTGELFF.

At least ten counts were recorded for this clonotype. This sequence joins TRBV10-3 and TRBJ2-1; D is ambiguous. Germline values: CDR1 ENHRY, CDR2 SYGVKD. The ends were cut back, 6 bases at V and 3 bases at J, with 9 bases in the middle. The CDR3 runs to 13 residues. DNA of the CDR3: TGTGCCATCAGACGGCTGGACTACAATGAGCAGTTCTTC. This encodes CAIRRLDYNEQFF.